The 4 T cell receptor beta chains in this list originate from one sample, sequenced in a study of a mutant IDH1 vaccine in newly diagnosed glioma. Time point denoted: baseline, week 1 (first vaccination visit). Treatment given: pre-vaccination baseline after standard-of-care therapy. Some clones are missing from TCRdb's copy, which holds only in-frame ones; the method was immunoSEQ multiplex PCR. The top ten clones hold roughly 9% of a sample with about 34,000 clones, about 80% of them seen once. Here the sequenced sample was peripheral blood mononuclear cells (PBMCs), taken from a glioma patient treated with radiotherapy, temozolomide or both. These receptors originate from a man aged 45 to 65 with glioma. Some clones in this sample may be carry-over from other donors' samples.

The chain joins TRBV5-1 to TRBJ1-4; D perhaps matches TRBD1 (5 bases). Trimming left V 2 bases short and J 8 bases short, with 13 bases between. Germline CDR1 and CDR2: SGHRS and YFSETQ. The CDR3 covers 14 residues. The CDR3 reads CASSFKGLGEKLFF. The CDR3 coding sequence is TGCGCCAGCAGCTTTAAGGGGCTTGGAGAAAAACTGTTTTTT.

The CDR3 spells CASSQTDGDNYGYTF. The DNA of the CDR3 is TGCGCCAGCAGCCAAACGGACGGTGATAACTATGGCTACACCTTC. The V call is TRBV4-1, the J call TRBJ1-2; D is ambiguous. The CDR3 totals 15 residues. Trimming stripped 2 bases from V and 1 base from J, with 11 bases between. Germline CDR1 is MGHRA and CDR2 is YSYEKL.

The rearrangement links TRBV19 to TRBJ1-6; D gene ambiguous. Trimming took 3 bases from V and 0 from J, leaving 9 bases between them. Germline V gene lookup returns CDR1 LNHDA and CDR2 SQIVND (reference sequence). There are 16 residues in the CDR3. The CDR3 DNA follows: TGTGCCAGTAGTATGACATTGAGCTCCTATAATTCACCCCTCCACTTT. Translating it yields CASSMTLSSYNSPLHF.

The genes are TRBV19 and TRBJ2-5; 11 bases match TRBD2. This CDR3 has 16 residues. The germline CDR1 and CDR2 sequences are LNHDA and SQIVND (reference sequence). The V and J ends lost 6 bases and 0 bases, in that order; junction bases with no gene match: 6. The CDR3, as DNA: TGTGCCAGTAGGAGAGGGGGACTAGCGGACCAAGAGACCCAGTACTTC. It translates to CASRRGGLADQETQYF.